This T cell receptor beta chain was sequenced for a study of human CD4 T cells and Enterobacteriaceae. Some clones are missing from TCRdb's copy, which holds only in-frame ones; the method was immunoSEQ multiplex PCR. Of around 26,000 clones detected, 80% to 90% appear once; the ten largest clones hold 0.9% to 1%. CDR1 and CDR2 from the germline V gene are ENHRY and SYGVKD. The CDR3 contains 13 residues. Deletions cut 4 bases from V and 1 base from J, with 8 bases between. The memory gate held CD4+ cells that were not CD45RA+CCR7+CD95- naive cells, over 98% pure. Before sorting, cells positive for CD8, CD14, CD16, CD56, CD19 or bright CD25 were removed. Of note for this clone: Its antigen remains unknown.

Study observations and caveats: In the top 5%: 11 of 19 and about 65% of the roughly 30 cross-reactive clonotypes.

The gene calls are TRBV10-3 and TRBJ2-7, with D unresolved. The material sequenced was memory CD4+ T cells from blood. The sequence derives from a human donor in good health. CDR3 sequence (DNA): TGTGCCATCAGTGGGTTTGGTTCCTACGAGCAGTACTTC. It codes for CAISGFGSYEQYF.